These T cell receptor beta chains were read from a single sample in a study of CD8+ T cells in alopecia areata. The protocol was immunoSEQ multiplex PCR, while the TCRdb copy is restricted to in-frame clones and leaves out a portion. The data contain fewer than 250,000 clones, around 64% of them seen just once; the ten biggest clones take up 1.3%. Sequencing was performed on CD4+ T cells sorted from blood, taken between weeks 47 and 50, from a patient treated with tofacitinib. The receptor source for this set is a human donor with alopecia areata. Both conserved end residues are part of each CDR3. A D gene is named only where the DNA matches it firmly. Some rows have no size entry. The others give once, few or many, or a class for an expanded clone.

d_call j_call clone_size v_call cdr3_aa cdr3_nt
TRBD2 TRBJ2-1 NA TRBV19 CASSERHSGGRLQFF TGTGCCAGTAGTGAGAGACATAGCGGGGGCCGATTGCAGTTCTTC
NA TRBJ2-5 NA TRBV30 CAWSSGGKETQYF TGTGCCTGGAGTTCCGGAGGGAAAGAGACCCAGTACTTC
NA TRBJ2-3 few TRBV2 CASSATSDTQYF TGTGCCAGCAGTGCTACGTCAGATACGCAGTATTTT
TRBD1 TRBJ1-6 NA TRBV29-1 CSVGDRDSPLHF TGCAGCGTTGGGGACAGAGATTCACCCCTCCACTTT
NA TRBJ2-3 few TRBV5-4 CASSLQIEDTQYF TGTGCCAGCAGCTTGCAGATTGAAGATACGCAGTATTTT
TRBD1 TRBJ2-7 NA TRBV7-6 CASSARQGIPSYEQYF TGTGCCAGCAGCGCAAGACAGGGGATCCCCTCCTACGAGCAGTACTTC
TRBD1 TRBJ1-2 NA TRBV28 CASTTIQGAGYTF TGTGCCAGCACCACAATACAGGGGGCTGGCTACACCTTC
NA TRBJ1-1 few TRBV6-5 CASSYSALLTNTEAFF TGTGCCAGCAGTTACTCCGCTCTACTGACGAACACTGAAGCTTTCTTT
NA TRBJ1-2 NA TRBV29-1 CSSSDNPYGYTF TGCAGCTCATCGGACAACCCCTATGGCTACACCTTC
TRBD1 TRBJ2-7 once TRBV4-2 CASSQPGTGNEQYF TGTGCCAGCAGCCAACCCGGGACAGGGAACGAGCAGTACTTC
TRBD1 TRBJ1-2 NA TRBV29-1 CSVAGQGAGGYTF TGCAGCGTTGCCGGACAGGGGGCCGGGGGCTACACCTTC
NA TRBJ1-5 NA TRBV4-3 CASSQDRLWDQPQHF TGCGCCAGCAGCCAAGATCGGCTTTGGGATCAGCCCCAGCATTTT
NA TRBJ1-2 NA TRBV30 CAWSPHAVGGYTF TGTGCCTGGAGCCCCCACGCCGTGGGCGGCTACACCTTC
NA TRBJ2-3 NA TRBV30 CAWRSQVDTQYF TGTGCCTGGAGGAGCCAGGTAGATACGCAGTATTTT
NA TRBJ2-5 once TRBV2 CASRAGRILETQYF TGTGCCAGCAGGGCCGGCCGGATTTTAGAGACCCAGTACTTC
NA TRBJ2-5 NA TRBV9 CASSPGVRGPQETQYF TGTGCCAGCAGCCCGGGGGTACGGGGGCCGCAAGAGACCCAGTACTTC